This T cell receptor beta chain was captured in a study of blood T cell repertoires in COVID-19 (dated by TCRdb to the early 2020s). The study in broad terms: Samples from collaborators originated in the United States, Italy and Spain and spanned both the acute and convalescent phases of COVID-19. The prospective study material was composed of cDNA or gDNA derived from T cells, B-cell-depleted T cells, or PBMCs. The dataset comprised deeply sampled blood TCRbeta repertoires from subjects exposed to, actively infected with, or recovered from COVID-19. The repertoires were released in a freely available public database meant as a resource for research on the immune response to SARS-CoV-2. The samples were drawn from the first 160 participants of the ongoing ImmuneRACE study and from some 1,300 subjects provided by 6 global collaborators. The sample metadata nearly always contained a de-identified subject ID, COVID-19 status, age in years and sex. Where HLA class I and class II types were available, the types were taken from metadata supplied by the sample provider, not from assay-based typing. Overall study results and their limits: How much clinical and demographic metadata was included differed by source and by participant, and the metadata was provided uncurated.

About this clone itself: The clone's antigen remains unknown. Base quality data are lacking; no much larger clone is found one base away.

Collaborating institutions collected whole blood in K2EDTA tubes following their own protocols. Collaborator samples were shipped for TCRbeta analysis as frozen whole blood, isolated PBMCs, or DNA extracted from either sample type. TCRbeta CDR3 regions were amplified from genomic DNA using the immunoSEQ Assay, a bias-controlled multiplex PCR. The source study handled its data this way. Within the assay, amplification of reference gene primers was used to estimate how many nucleated cells each sample contained. Sequence reads were collapsed and filtered to measure the absolute abundance of every unique TCRbeta CDR3 rearrangement. For each sample, productive Simpson clonality was calculated as the square root of Simpson's diversity index across productive rearrangements. TCRdb mirrors the immuneACCESS table, restricted to in-frame sequences. Some clones are absent from its copies; in checked studies, under half trace to an unresolved V gene, and the reason for the others is unknown. That table furnishes V, J and clone size, whereas the DNA furnished D and trimming. This sample is represented by 110,000 to 150,000 clones; more than 75% of them were singletons. Of the sample, 3.5% to 5.5% falls within the top ten clones.

This TCR was sampled from a woman between 40 and 55 years old with acute or convalescent COVID-19. Source material: peripheral blood.

CDR3 protein: CASSHTSGASYEQYF. Read as DNA, the sequence is TGTGCCAGCAGCCACACTAGCGGGGCCTCCTACGAGCAGTACTTC. This chain is built from TRBV3-1 (or the pseudogene TRBV3-2) and TRBJ2-7, with 10 bases matching TRBD2. The CDR3 runs 15 amino acids, cysteine and phenylalanine included. Just CDR3 DNA is preserved here, 45 bases in frame from base 1. Relative to germline, V is missing 3 bases and J is missing 0 bases, with 2 bases of the junction outside any gene match. CDR1 LGHDT and CDR2 YNNKEL were looked up in the germline V gene (reference sequence).